Shown below are 30 T cell receptor beta chains from a single sample sequenced in a study of post-analysis software for immune sequencing data. cDNA libraries of TCR beta carried unique molecular identifiers. TCRdb re-called the PCR reads with MiXCR, one entry per CDR3 protein. The repertoire holds some 690,000 distinct CDR3 sequences, roughly 27% seen once, with approximately 0.6% in the top ten. Whole-study results and caveats: A handful of TRBV segments were significantly more frequent in patients than in controls. TRBV5-6, TRBV5-1 and TRBV20-1 were among these segments.

These receptors' antigens are unknown. Sequenced input: blood. Source of these receptors: a girl aged 10 to 17 with multiple sclerosis.

This clonotype has only a few counts. This chain uses TRBV10-3 with TRBJ2-3; 10 bases line up with TRBD1. The CDR3 is made up of 14 amino acids. J was trimmed by 5 bases and V by 6 bases; bases with no gene match: 5. The germline gives CDR1 ENHRY, CDR2 SYGVKD. CDR3 nucleotide sequence: TGTGCCATCAGCGGACAGGGGGGGGAAGATACGCAGTATTTT. This translates into CAISGQGGEDTQYF.

There are many counts of this clonotype. The rearrangement uses TRBV7-2 and TRBJ2-3, with a possible D match to TRBD2 (5 bases). Trimming removed 6 bases from V and 5 bases from J, with 18 bases in between. The CDR3 totals 15 residues. Germline CDR1 reads SGHTA; CDR2 reads FQGNSA. The CDR3 sequence: CASSEGFPEGDTQYF. The CDR3 nucleotides read TGTGCCAGCAGTGAAGGGTTCCCAGAGGGAGATACGCAGTATTTT.

V gene TRBV6-1 combines with J gene TRBJ1-2, with D maybe TRBD1 (5 bases). CDR1 MNHNS and CDR2 SASEGT come from the germline V gene. The CDR3 is made up of 14 amino acids. Trimming cost V 4 bases and J 0 bases, with 9 bases left between them. The CDR3 coding sequence is TGTGCCAGCAGTGTAGACAGAGCTAACTATGGCTACACCTTC. The encoded protein is CASSVDRANYGYTF.

A remark on this clonotype: A much larger clone lies a single base off, so this may be a read error. The chain carries TRBV6-2 or TRBV6-3 and TRBJ2-5, with unresolved D. The CDR3 has 16 amino acids. CDR1 is MNHEY and CDR2 is SVGEGT in the germline V gene. This CDR3 is CASRTDTILSQEAQYF. CDR3 in DNA: TGTGCCAGCAGAACCGACACTATTCTGAGCCAAGAGGCCCAGTACTTC.

The sample holds a few counts of this clonotype. This chain connects TRBV29-1 to TRBJ2-3, with D perhaps matching TRBD2 (6 bases). Trimming took 6 bases from V and 4 from J, leaving 11 bases between them. Germline values: CDR1 SQVTM, CDR2 ANQGSEA. The CDR3 runs 12 residues. CDR3: CSVGLVADTQYF. CDR3 nucleotide sequence: TGCAGCGTGGGACTGGTGGCAGATACGCAGTATTTT.

The sample holds many counts of this clonotype. The chain joins TRBV20-1 to TRBJ2-5, with 7 positions matching TRBD1. Germline V lookup: CDR1 DFQATT, CDR2 SNEGSKA (reference sequence). The trim removed 0 bases at V and 5 bases at J, leaving 15 bases unmatched. The CDR3 is 17 residues long. The CDR3 reads CSARDSRTGRIGETQYF. CDR3 sequence (DNA): TGCAGTGCTAGAGATAGTCGGACAGGAAGAATTGGGGAGACCCAGTACTTC.

This rearrangement joins TRBV14 to TRBJ2-4, with unresolved D. Germline V gives CDR1 SGHDN, CDR2 FVKESK. The CDR3 is 11 residues long. Deletions cut 6 bases from V and 13 bases from J, with 13 bases between. The CDR3 spells CASSLIYGQYF. CDR3 DNA sequence: TGTGCCAGCAGTCTTATCTACGGGCAGTACTTC.

V is TRBV3-1 and J is TRBJ2-5; 13 bases line up with TRBD2. Gene TRBJ2-7 matches the end of the DNA better, so the J call may be wrong. The CDR3 totals 15 residues. Germline V gene lookup returns CDR1 LGHDT and CDR2 YNNKEL (reference sequence). The CDR3 DNA follows: TGTGCCAGCAGCCATTGGACTAGCGGGAGCTACGAGCAGTACTTC. This gives the protein CASSHWTSGSYEQYF.

A few counts support this clonotype. The chain carries TRBV10-3 and TRBJ2-5, with TRBD1 matching 7 bases. The junction had 4 bases not matched to a gene; V was cut back by 1 base and J by 2 bases. Germline CDR1 and CDR2: ENHRY and SYGVKD. This CDR3 has 15 residues. Here the CDR3 DNA reads TGTGCCATCAGTGAGTTGACAGGGACGCAAGAGACCCAGTACTTC. It specifies CAISELTGTQETQYF.

Regarding this clonotype: An end of the junction differs from the germline gene, which may be a read error. The chain uses TRBV20-1 and TRBJ2-3, with 15 bases that match TRBD2. CDR1 is DFQATT, CDR2 SNEGSKA, per germline (reference sequence). CDR3 length: 20 residues. CDR3 DNA: TGCGGTGCTAGACCGGGACTAGCGGGGGGCCGCGTCCTTAGCACAGATACGCAGTATTTT. Translated: CGARPGLAGGRVLSTDTQYF.

This clonotype was seen only a few times. In DNA, the CDR3 is TGTGCCACCGGGCTAACCGGGGAGCTGTTTTTT. It is translated as CATGLTGELFF. The chain recombines TRBV15 with TRBJ2-2; no firm D call. Trimming stripped 8 bases from V and 5 bases from J, with 6 bases between. CDR1 is LNHNV and CDR2 is YYDKDF in the germline V gene (reference sequence). This CDR3 has 11 amino acids. The variable domain in full, with the rest retrieved from reference TRBV15 and TRBJ2-2, is DAMVIQNPRYQVTQFGKPVTLSCSQTLNHNVMYWYQQKSSQAPKLLFHYYDKDFNNEADTPDNFQSRRPNTSFCFLDIRSPGLGDTAMYLCATGLTGELFFGEGSRLTVL.

V gene TRBV7-9 combines with J gene TRBJ2-1; 9 bases align to TRBD2. V shed 3 bases and J 9 bases; nucleotides not matched to a gene: 6. The CDR3 covers 14 residues. Looked up from germline, CDR1 is SEHNR and CDR2 is FQNEAQ (reference sequence). This CDR3 is CASSFPKRGVEQFF. DNA of the CDR3: TGTGCCAGCAGCTTCCCGAAGCGGGGGGTTGAGCAGTTCTTC.

This clonotype was picked up a small number of times. The CDR3 DNA sequence: TGTGCCACCAGTGATTCCCGACAGGGGGCCACTGAAGCTTTCTTT. It yields the protein CATSDSRQGATEAFF. The chain links TRBV24-1 to TRBJ1-1, with 10 nucleotides matching TRBD1. The length of the CDR3 is 15 residues. V lost 2 bases to trimming and J lost 4 bases; unmatched junction nucleotides: 3. Germline loops: CDR1 KGHDR, CDR2 SFDVKD.

This clonotype was seen more than once but under ten times. The V and J genes are TRBV27 and TRBJ2-7; 7 bases align to TRBD2. V shed 5 bases, J shed 3 bases, and the junction held 7 bases outside the gene matches. The CDR3 extends over 14 amino acids. Per germline, CDR1 MNHEY and CDR2 SMNVEV (reference sequence). CDR3 nucleotide sequence: TGTGCCAGCAGTACCGGGAGGATGGGCTACGAGCAGTACTTC. Translating gives CASSTGRMGYEQYF.

The chain employs TRBV4-3 and TRBJ2-1; the match to TRBD2 covers 9 bases. Per germline, CDR1 LGHNA and CDR2 YSLEER. The CDR3 is 17 residues long. V dropped 0 bases and J dropped 10; count of bases not matched to a gene: 13. CDR3 in DNA: TGCGCCAGCAGCCAAGAGATTTGGTCTAGCGGGACGCAGGAGCAGTTCTTC. This codes for CASSQEIWSSGTQEQFF.

The chain combines TRBV18 with TRBJ2-2; no firm D call. CDR1 is KGHSH, CDR2 LQKENI, per germline. The V and J ends lost 2 bases and 0 bases respectively, with 13 bases between them. CDR3 length equals 17 residues. CDR3 coding DNA: TGTGCCAGCTCACCAGTCCGGGCAGCCGCGAACACCGGGGAGCTGTTTTTT. This sequence encodes CASSPVRAAANTGELFF. The full variable domain, its missing parts supplied by reference TRBV18 and TRBJ2-2, is NAGVMQNPRHLVRRRGQEARLRCSPMKGHSHVYWYRQLPEEGLKFMVYLQKENIIDESGMPKERFSAEFPKEGPSILRIQQVVRGDSAAYFCASSPVRAAANTGELFFGEGSRLTVL.

This clonotype showed up just once. Since a much larger clone is just one base distant, this may be a read error. This chain joins TRBV6-4 and TRBJ2-5; 12 bases line up with TRBD2. V lost 3 bases to trimming and J lost 11 bases; unmatched junction nucleotides: 4. CDR3 size: 13 residues. CDR1 MRHNA and CDR2 SNTAGT come from the germline V gene. CDR3 region: CASSEGLAGEQYF. The CDR3 nucleotides are TGTGCCAGCAGTGAGGGACTAGCGGGTGAGCAGTACTTC.

This clonotype was recorded many times. The chain uses TRBV6-5 and TRBJ2-3; D is undetermined. There are 15 residues in the CDR3. Trimming cost V 0 bases and J 0 bases, with 7 bases left between them. The V gene's germline CDR1 is MNHEY and CDR2 SVGAGI. For the CDR3, the DNA is TGTGCCAGCAGTTACTCGGGCACAAGCACAGATACGCAGTATTTT. It specifies CASSYSGTSTDTQYF.

The chain uses TRBV10-3 and TRBJ2-3; the D is unclear. CDR3 size: 16 residues. V lost 1 base, J lost 0 bases, and 11 bases lay in between. Germline V lookup: CDR1 ENHRY, CDR2 SYGVKD. CDR3 nucleotides: TGTGCCATCAGTGAGTTGGGTGCCGCTAGCACAGATACGCAGTATTTT. It encodes CAISELGAASTDTQYF.

This chain connects TRBV6-6 to TRBJ2-7; maybe TRBD2 (5 bases). Germline V lookup: CDR1 MNHNY, CDR2 SVGAGI (reference sequence). The CDR3 runs to 14 residues. V gave up 8 bases and J gave up 2 bases, with 16 bases separating them. The CDR3 protein is CASREQTGTYEQYF. The CDR3 DNA sequence: TGTGCCAGCCGCGAACAGACCGGGACCTACGAGCAGTACTTC.

This clonotype was counted between two and nine times. CDR3 nucleotides: TGTGCCAGCAGCCCCTGGACAGGGGGAGGCGAGCAGTACTTC. It specifies CASSPWTGGGEQYF. The chain is built from TRBV13 and TRBJ2-5; 10 positions agree with TRBD1. The end of the DNA is better explained by TRBJ2-7, so the J call may be wrong. The germline CDR1 and CDR2 sequences are PRHDT and FYEKMQ (reference sequence). The CDR3 contains 14 residues.

CDR3 in DNA: TGTGCCAGCGCCACCCAGATTTATTTAGGGGGGAGTTTAGCAGATACGCAGTATTTT. Its protein product is CASATQIYLGGSLADTQYF. The chain joins TRBV6-1 to TRBJ2-3; either TRBD1 or TRBD2 may supply D (6 bases each). The CDR3 is made up of 19 amino acids. With 8 bases removed from V and 4 bases from J, the gap between germline ends came to 31 bases. CDR1 and CDR2 (germline): MNHNS, SASEGT.

The table lists this clonotype with a few counts. DNA for the CDR3: TGCAGTGCGGAGCGGGAGGGGGAGCAGTTCTTC. Its translation is CSAEREGEQFF. The V and J genes are TRBV20-1 and TRBJ2-1, with 10 bases fitting TRBD2. The CDR3 covers 11 residues. V dropped 6 bases and J dropped 10; count of bases not matched to a gene: 3. CDR1 and CDR2 (germline): DFQATT, SNEGSKA (reference sequence).

This clonotype was counted a few times. The chain couples TRBV5-1 to TRBJ1-1; 11 bases align to TRBD1. The CDR3 extends over 15 amino acids. Germline CDR1 SGHRS, CDR2 YFSETQ. V lost 4 bases to trimming and J lost 5 bases; unmatched junction nucleotides: 7. The CDR3 DNA sequence: TGCGCCAGCAGCCCAGAGGGACAGGGGGTAACTGAAGCTTTCTTT. Translation: CASSPEGQGVTEAFF.

The genes are TRBV29-1 and TRBJ2-3; no firm D call. Germline-derived CDR1 and CDR2 are SQVTM and ANQGSEA. The CDR3 sequence is 14 residues long. Trimming removed 3 bases from V and 2 bases from J, with 12 bases in between. The CDR3 reads CSVEGRLFTDTQYF. The DNA for the CDR3 is TGCAGCGTTGAGGGCAGGTTGTTCACAGATACGCAGTATTTT.

This clonotype was counted a few times. This rearrangement joins TRBV7-2 to TRBJ2-7; D is tentatively TRBD1 or TRBD2 (5 bases each). CDR1 is SGHTA and CDR2 is FQGNSA in the germline V gene. Deletions cut 2 bases from V and 6 bases from J, with 8 bases between. The CDR3 totals 12 residues. The CDR3 sequence is CASSLFGGEQYF. The CDR3 DNA reads as TGTGCCAGCAGCTTATTTGGGGGCGAGCAGTACTTC.

This clonotype was recorded at least ten times. The genes are TRBV12-3 or TRBV12-4 and TRBJ2-3, with 10 nucleotides matching TRBD1. After removal of 5 bases from V and 6 bases from J, the junction contained 2 bases not matched to a gene. This CDR3 region has 13 residues. CDR3 coding DNA: TGTGCCAGCAGTGGACAGGGGGTTGATACGCAGTATTTT. Its protein is CASSGQGVDTQYF.

In this sample, this clonotype turned up a few times. The chain uses TRBV4-3 and TRBJ2-7; no reliable D call. The CDR3 totals 14 residues. CDR1 and CDR2 from the germline V gene are LGHNA and YSLEER. Between the trimmed V and J ends, which lost 0 bases and 3 bases, there was a span of 9 bases. The CDR3 DNA reads as TGCGCCAGCAGCCAAGATCTTGGAGACTACGAGCAGTACTTC. It is translated as CASSQDLGDYEQYF.

This clonotype was seen at least ten times. The chain carries TRBV28 and TRBJ2-1, with D unresolved. The CDR3 is 13 residues long. V lost 2 bases, J lost 4 bases, and 6 bases lay in between. Germline lookup yields CDR1 MDHEN and CDR2 SYDVKM. This chain's CDR3 is CASSLNLYNEQFF. Written as DNA, the CDR3 is TGTGCCAGCAGTTTAAATTTGTACAATGAGCAGTTCTTC.

In this sample, this clonotype turned up a few times. This sequence joins TRBV4-3 and TRBJ1-5; the D gene is possibly TRBD1 (6 bases). CDR1 is LGHNA and CDR2 is YSLEER in the germline V gene. The CDR3 runs to 14 residues. The V end lost 4 bases, the J end lost 2 bases, and 9 bases lay between the germline ends. The CDR3 loop is CASSLDSRNQPQHF. The CDR3 nucleotides are TGCGCCAGCAGCCTGGACAGTCGCAATCAGCCCCAGCATTTT.